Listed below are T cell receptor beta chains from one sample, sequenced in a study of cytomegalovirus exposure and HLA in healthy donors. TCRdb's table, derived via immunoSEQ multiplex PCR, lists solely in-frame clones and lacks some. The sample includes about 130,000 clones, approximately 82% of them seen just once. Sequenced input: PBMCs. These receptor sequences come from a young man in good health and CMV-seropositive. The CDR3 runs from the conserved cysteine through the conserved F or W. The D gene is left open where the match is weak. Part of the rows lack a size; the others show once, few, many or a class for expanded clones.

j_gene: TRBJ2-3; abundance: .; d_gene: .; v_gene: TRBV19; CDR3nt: TGTGCCAGTAGTATAAAGGGCTCCGGGGGGCCAGCAGATACGCAGTATTTT; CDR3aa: CASSIKGSGGPADTQYF
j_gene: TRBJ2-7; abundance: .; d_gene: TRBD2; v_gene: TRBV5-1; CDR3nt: TGCGCCAGCAGCTTGGGGGTAGCGGGGGGGCAGGGCGAGCAGTACTTC; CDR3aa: CASSLGVAGGQGEQYF
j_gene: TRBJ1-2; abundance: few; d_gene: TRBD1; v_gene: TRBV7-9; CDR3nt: TGTGCCAGCAGCCCCGGGACAGGACATGGCTACACCTTC; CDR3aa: CASSPGTGHGYTF
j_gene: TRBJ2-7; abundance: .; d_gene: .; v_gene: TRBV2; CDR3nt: TGTGCCAGCAGGGCTTCTAGATACGAGCAGTACTTC; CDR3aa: CASRASRYEQYF
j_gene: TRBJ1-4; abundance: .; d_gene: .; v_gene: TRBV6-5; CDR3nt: TGTGCCAGCAGTTACTCTGCAGGGTGGGATGAAAAACTGTTTTTT; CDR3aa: CASSYSAGWDEKLFF
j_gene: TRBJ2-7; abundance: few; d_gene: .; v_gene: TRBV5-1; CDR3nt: TGCGCCAGCAGCTTGGAGTCGCGGTCCTACGAGCAGTACTTC; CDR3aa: CASSLESRSYEQYF
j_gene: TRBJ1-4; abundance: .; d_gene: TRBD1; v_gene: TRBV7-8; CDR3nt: TGTGCCAGCAGCTTGGGACAGATTAATGAAAAACTGTTTTTT; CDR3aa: CASSLGQINEKLFF
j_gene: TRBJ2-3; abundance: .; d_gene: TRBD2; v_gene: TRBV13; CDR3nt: TGTGCCAGCAGCTTAGCGACTAGCGGAAGCACAGATACGCAGTATTTT; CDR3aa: CASSLATSGSTDTQYF
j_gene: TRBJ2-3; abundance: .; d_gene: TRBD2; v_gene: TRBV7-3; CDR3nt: TGTGCCAGCAGTAGCGGACTAGCGGGGTTGGATACGCAGTATTTT; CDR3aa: CASSSGLAGLDTQYF
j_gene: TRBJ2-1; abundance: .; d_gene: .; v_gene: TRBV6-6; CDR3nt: TGTGCCACCCTGAACGGGGGAAGCTCCTACAATGAGCAGTTCTTC; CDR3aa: CATLNGGSSYNEQFF
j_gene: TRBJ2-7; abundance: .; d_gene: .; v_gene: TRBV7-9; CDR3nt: TGTGCCAGCAGCTTAGGCTTTGACTACGAGCAGTACTTC; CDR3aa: CASSLGFDYEQYF
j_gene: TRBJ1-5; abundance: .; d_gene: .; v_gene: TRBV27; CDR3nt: TGTGCCAGCATGAGGCAGATCAATCAGCCCCAGCATTTT; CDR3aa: CASMRQINQPQHF
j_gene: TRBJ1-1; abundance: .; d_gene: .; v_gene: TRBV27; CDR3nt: TGTGCCAGCAGTTTATCTAGGGGGAATGAAGCTTTCTTT; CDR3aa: CASSLSRGNEAFF
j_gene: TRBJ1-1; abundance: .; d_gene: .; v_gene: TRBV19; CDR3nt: TGTGCCAGTAGTATAGTCTCGGGGGGGACTGAAGCTTTCTTT; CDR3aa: CASSIVSGGTEAFF
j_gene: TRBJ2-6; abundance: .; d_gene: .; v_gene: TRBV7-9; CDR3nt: TGTGCCAGCAGCCGCGCGATAGACAGCTCTGGGGCCAACGTCCTGACTTTC; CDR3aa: CASSRAIDSSGANVLTF
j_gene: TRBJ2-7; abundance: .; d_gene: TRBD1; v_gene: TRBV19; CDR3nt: TGTGCCAGTAAGACAGGGGGCTCCTACGAGCAGTACTTC; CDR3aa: CASKTGGSYEQYF
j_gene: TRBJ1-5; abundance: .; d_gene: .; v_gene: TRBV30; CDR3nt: TGTGCCTGGAGAGCCGCAATTCTCGGTCAGCCCCAGCATTTT; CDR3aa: CAWRAAILGQPQHF
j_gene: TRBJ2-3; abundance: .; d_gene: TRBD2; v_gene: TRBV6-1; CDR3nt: TGTGCCAGCAGTGAACGTCTTAGCGGGGGGGCCCCAGATACGCAGTATTTT; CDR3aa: CASSERLSGGAPDTQYF
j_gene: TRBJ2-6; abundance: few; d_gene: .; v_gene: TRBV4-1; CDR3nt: TGCGCCAGCAGCCAAAGCGCGACAGTACGGTCGGGGGCCAACGTCCTGACTTTC; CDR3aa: CASSQSATVRSGANVLTF
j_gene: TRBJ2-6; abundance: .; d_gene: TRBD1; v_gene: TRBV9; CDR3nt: TGTGCCAGCAGCGGTACCGGGACAGGGAGCTCTGGGGCCAACGTCCTGACTTTC; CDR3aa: CASSGTGTGSSGANVLTF
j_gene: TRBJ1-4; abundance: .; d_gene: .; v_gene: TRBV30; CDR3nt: TGTGCCTGGAGCCCTAGGGGCGCAACTAATGAAAAACTGTTTTTT; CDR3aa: CAWSPRGATNEKLFF
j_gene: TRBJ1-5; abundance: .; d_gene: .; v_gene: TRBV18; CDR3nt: TGTGCCAGCTCAGCAAAGGGGCAGGGTGCCTCGGGCAATCAGCCCCAGCATTTT; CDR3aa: CASSAKGQGASGNQPQHF
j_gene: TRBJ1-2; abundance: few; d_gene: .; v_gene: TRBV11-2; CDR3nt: TGTGCCAGCAGCCCTGACCTCGTTGGGGGGGTTATCCATGGCTACACCTTC; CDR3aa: CASSPDLVGGVIHGYTF
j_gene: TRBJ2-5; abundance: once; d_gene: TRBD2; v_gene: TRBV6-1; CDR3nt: TGTGCCAGCAGTGAATGGGCTAGAGCGGGGGGGCGGGAGACCCAGTACTTC; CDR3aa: CASSEWARAGGRETQYF
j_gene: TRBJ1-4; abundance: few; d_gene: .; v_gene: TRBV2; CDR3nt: TGTGCCAGCCAGGAGGGGGGGGAGAAACTGTTTTTT; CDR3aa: CASQEGGEKLFF
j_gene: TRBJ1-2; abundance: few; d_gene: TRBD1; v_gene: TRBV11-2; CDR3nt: TGTGCCAGCAGCCCCCAGGGGGAGTTGGGCTACACCTTC; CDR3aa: CASSPQGELGYTF
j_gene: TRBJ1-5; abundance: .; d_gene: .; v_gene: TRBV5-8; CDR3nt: TGTGCCAGCATCTTCACTGATCCAGGGCTGGGTCAGCCCCAGCATTTT; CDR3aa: CASIFTDPGLGQPQHF
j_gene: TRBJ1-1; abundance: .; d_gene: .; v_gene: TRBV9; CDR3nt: TGTGCCAGCAGCGGGGGGGGCCAGAACACTGAAGCTTTCTTT; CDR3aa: CASSGGGQNTEAFF
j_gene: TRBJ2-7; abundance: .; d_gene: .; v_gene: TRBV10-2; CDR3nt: TGCGCCAGCGTAGGCGGGGCCTACGAGCAGTACTTC; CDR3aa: CASVGGAYEQYF